One T cell receptor (beta chain) is described in this entry. Its antigen is currently not known. No base quality information exists; no much larger clone differs at one position. Other DNA variants within this sample encode the same CDR3. These data belong to a study of CD8+ T cells in alopecia areata (dated by TCRdb to between 2017 and 2018). Describing the broader study: The treated patients took part in an open-label pilot trial in which moderate-to-severe alopecia areata was treated with oral tofacitinib at 5 to 10 mg twice daily. TCRbeta CDR3 regions were amplified by immunoSEQ multiplex PCR with 35 Vbeta forward and 13 Jbeta reverse primers. Patients stayed on tofacitinib for 6 to 18 months and then had 6 months of follow-up off drug so that delayed response and recurrence could be assessed. Biopsies were taken from tofacitinib-treated patients at baseline and at 4 and 24 weeks of treatment, and a later scalp biopsy was taken in several of the tofacitinib-treated patients. Scalp clonality was compared among normal scalp (n=4), patchy alopecia areata scalp (n=8), and alopecia totalis/universalis scalp (n=8). The RNA source kit depended on sample type: the PAXgene miRNA kit for fixed scalp, the miRNeasy kit for PBMCs, and the RNeasy kit for mouse skin. High-throughput TCRbeta sequencing was used to examine T cell clonal expansion in alopecia areata in both the C3H/HeJ mouse model and human patients. In treated patients, disease severity was measured using the SALT score, which gives the percentage of scalp surface area affected. In humans, TCRbeta sequencing was performed on scalp tissue and on sorted CD4+ and CD8+ peripheral blood T cells from healthy controls and from patients with patchy or totalis/universalis alopecia areata. The study at large found these results: Because the treated cohort was small and had only one nonresponder, larger studies are needed to examine links between baseline CD8+ expansion and response. TCR sequences shared between patients were less clear than in mice, possibly partly because of HLA diversity in the patient population. Many expanded lesional clones persisted in scalp and blood during tofacitinib treatment, which may partly explain relapse after stopping treatment. Tofacitinib significantly lowered scalp clonality and the number of expanded CD8+ clones among the top 100 scalp clones. Unlike mouse skin, which is dominated by gammadelta T cells, normal human skin has resident alphabeta T cells that are also sequenced, and this complicates analysis of the scalp TCR repertoire. Lesional scalp, especially in alopecia totalis/universalis, showed higher clonality and more expanded CD8+ clones than normal scalp, suggesting antigenic drive.

The label giving this sample's time point can be read as: around 4 weeks on oral tofacitinib. The sample's treatment or condition label, decoded: oral pan-JAK inhibitor, 5-10 mg twice daily. Lesional scalp punch biopsies and peripheral blood were collected from alopecia areata patients. PBMCs were isolated by density centrifugation and stained for CD3, CD4 and CD8, and CD4+ and CD8+ T cells were sorted on a FACSAria. Spanning cysteine to phenylalanine, the CDR3 consists of 12 amino acids. Only the CDR3 region is kept as DNA, spanning 36 bases read in frame from base 1. The germline V gene (reference sequence) sets CDR1 to GTSNPN and CDR2 to SVGIG. V is cut back by 3 bases and J by 8 bases, with 5 bases in the junction unmatched. The library relied on the immunoSEQ multiplex PCR assay. To provide template for TCR sequencing, every sample had RNA extracted and reverse transcribed into cDNA. SuperScript III was used to make first-strand cDNA, primed with a 2:1 mix of oligo-dT and random hexamers. A synthetic immune receptor repertoire was used to measure amplification bias, and any remaining bias was corrected computationally. Per the original workflow: Raw reads were preprocessed for error removal, and CDR3 was defined according to IMGT conventions as running from the conserved cysteine to phenylalanine. To get clonality, Shannon entropy was normalized by log2 of the number of productive unique TCRs and the result was subtracted from 1. Scalp TCRbeta sequences were cross-referenced with sorted blood CD4 and CD8 repertoires so that the CD4 or CD8 identity of scalp clones could be inferred. Sourced from immuneACCESS, this table was stored by TCRdb with only in-frame sequences that have V and J called. A share of the clones is absent; for the studies checked, an unresolved V gene accounts for under half, and the remainder has no known explanation. The DNA gave D and trimming, while V, J and clone size come from that table. Present in this sample are 200,000 to 250,000 clones, 64% of which were seen just once. 4% to 4.5% of the sample comes from the top ten.

The sequences come from CD4+ T cells sorted from blood, collected at week 4, from a patient treated with tofacitinib. The chain joins TRBV30 to TRBJ1-2; 8 bases in the junction line up with TRBD1. This TCR derives from a human donor with alopecia areata. The CDR3 region: CAWRPPGGGYTF. The DNA sequence follows: TGTGCCTGGAGACCCCCAGGGGGCGGCTACACCTTC.